Below are 16 T cell receptor beta chains sequenced from a single sample in a study of monozygotic twins with inflammatory bowel disease. TCRdb reprocessed the 5' RACE reads; each CDR3 protein has one entry and no DNA is given. The specimen's table records over 130,000 distinct CDR3 sequences. Sample: blood. All receptors derive from a human donor with ulcerative colitis or Crohn's disease, or a healthy co-twin of an affected twin (not recorded which).

This chain joins TRBV20-1 and TRBJ2-7; TCRdb's D call of TRBD2 is untestable without DNA. Germline CDR1 is DFQATT and CDR2 is SNEGSKA (reference sequence). This CDR3 is 12 amino acids long. CDR3 protein: CSGLAHPYEQYF.

This rearrangement joins TRBV7-2 to TRBJ2-1; checking the TCRdb D call of TRBD2 is not possible without DNA. The CDR3 length is 15 residues. Per germline, CDR1 SGHTA and CDR2 FQGNSA. The CDR3: CASSPGTSDYNEQFF.

The rearrangement links TRBV5-1 to TRBJ1-2; checking the TCRdb D call of TRBD1 is not possible without DNA. The CDR3 runs 15 residues. Germline-derived CDR1 and CDR2 are SGHRS and YFSETQ. The CDR3 loop reads CASSPKKGGAVGYTF.

The chain combines TRBV7-6 with TRBJ2-7. This CDR3 has 12 residues. Germline V gives CDR1 SGHVS, CDR2 FNYEAQ. CDR3 amino acids: CASSVGSGEQYF. The full variable domain, its missing parts supplied by reference TRBV7-6 and TRBJ2-7, is GAGVSQSPRYKVTKRGQDVALRCDPISGHVSLYWYRQALGQGPEFLTYFNYEAQQDKSGLPNDRFSAERPEGSISTLTIQRTEQRDSAMYRCASSVGSGEQYFGPGTRLTVT.

V gene TRBV19 combines with J gene TRBJ1-5; TCRdb returns TRBD1, unconfirmable since there is no DNA. CDR1 is LNHDA, CDR2 SQIVND, per germline (reference sequence). The CDR3 length is 13 residues. This chain's CDR3 is CASRDRGNQPQHF.

This chain links TRBV20-1 with TRBJ2-5; TCRdb names TRBD1, which stays unverified in the absence of DNA. CDR1 is DFQATT and CDR2 is SNEGSKA in the germline V gene (reference sequence). This CDR3 is built from 13 residues. The CDR3 protein is CSARVRQGETQYF.

The chain employs TRBV3-1 and TRBJ2-4; the D gene TCRdb calls, TRBD1, cannot be checked with no DNA. CDR3 length: 16 residues. CDR1 and CDR2 (germline): LGHDT, YNNKEL (reference sequence). CDR3 loop: CASSQGDRSPLDIQYF.

The CDR3 is CASSYPTDRAGTGELFF. The chain has TRBV6-2 or TRBV6-3 and TRBJ2-2; TCRdb selects TRBD1, and the lack of DNA leaves this call unchecked. This CDR3 contains 17 residues. From germline, CDR1 is MNHEY and CDR2 SVGEGT.

The chain links TRBV7-2 to TRBJ2-7. Germline V lookup: CDR1 SGHTA, CDR2 FQGNSA. The CDR3 covers 16 residues. The chain's CDR3 is CASSLAKFDRKYEQYF.

This chain joins TRBV10-2 and TRBJ2-3; TCRdb calls TRBD1, which cannot be checked without DNA. CDR3 size: 14 residues. CDR1 is WSHSY and CDR2 is SAAADI in the germline V gene. CDR3 region: CATRTRQSTDTQYF.

The V and J genes are TRBV12-5 and TRBJ2-1; the TCRdb D gene call, TRBD2, has no DNA to confirm it. The CDR3 consists of 15 residues. Germline loops: CDR1 LGHNT, CDR2 FRNRAP. CDR3: CASGYTSGGNNEQFF.

The chain couples TRBV20-1 to TRBJ2-4; no DNA is available, so the TRBD2 call from TCRdb remains unchecked. From germline, CDR1 is DFQATT and CDR2 SNEGSKA (reference sequence). The CDR3 is 16 residues long. The CDR3: CSATDPTSGAKNIQYF.

This chain connects TRBV12-3 or TRBV12-4 to TRBJ2-7; TCRdb selects TRBD1, and the lack of DNA leaves this call unchecked. The CDR3 length is 17 residues. The CDR3: CASSSLYSGTGYHEQYF.

The chain is built from TRBV7-9 and TRBJ1-6; TCRdb outputs TRBD1, but without DNA this stays unchecked. The CDR3 is 15 residues long. Germline assignment: CDR1 SEHNR and CDR2 FQNEAQ (reference sequence). The CDR3 region is CASSLEVAGDSPLHF.

V is TRBV11-2 and J is TRBJ1-5; no DNA is available, so the TRBD1 call from TCRdb remains unchecked. The CDR3 has 14 residues. From germline, CDR1 is SGHAT and CDR2 FQNNGV. The chain's CDR3 is CASSPLGGTGPQHF.

This chain uses TRBV20-1 with TRBJ2-2; there is no DNA to check the TCRdb D call of TRBD2. The CDR3 is 16 residues long. The germline CDR1 and CDR2 sequences are DFQATT and SNEGSKA (reference sequence). The CDR3: CSAPVGSGLNTGELFF.